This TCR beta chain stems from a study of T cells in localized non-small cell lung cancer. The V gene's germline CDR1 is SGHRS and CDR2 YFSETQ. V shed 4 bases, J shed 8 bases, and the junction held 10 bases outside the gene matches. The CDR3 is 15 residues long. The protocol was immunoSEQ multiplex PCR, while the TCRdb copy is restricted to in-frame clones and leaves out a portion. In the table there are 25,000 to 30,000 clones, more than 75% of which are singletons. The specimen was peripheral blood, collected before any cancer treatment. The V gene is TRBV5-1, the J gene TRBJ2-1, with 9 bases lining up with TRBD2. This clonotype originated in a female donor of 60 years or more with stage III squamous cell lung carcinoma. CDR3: CASSLGGLAGHEQFF. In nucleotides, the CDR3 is TGCGCCAGCAGCCTGGGGGGCCTAGCGGGACATGAGCAGTTCTTC.